This T cell receptor (beta chain) was observed in a study of CXCR3-negative and CXCR3-positive naive CD8 T cells (dated by TCRdb to between 2018 and 2020). For context, the study as a whole: In total, approximately 130 million TRB reads were obtained, or roughly 1.5 +/- 0.3 million reads per library. Data from about ten donors, pooled across two independent experiments, went into the diversity and physicochemical repertoire analyses. Naive subsets from 5 or 6 donors and memory cells from 3 donors were included in the TRBV-TRBJ cluster analysis.

Per the germline V gene, SQVTM is the CDR1 and ANQGSEA is the CDR2. The CDR3 holds 16 amino acids from the cysteine to the phenylalanine. The DNA is unrecorded. For each CD8+ T cell subset, flow sorting was done in triplicate, and 300,000 to 350,000 cells per subset went directly into RLT lysis buffer. To keep memory contaminants out, a stringent definition of naive CD8+ T cells was applied: CD45RO-CCR7+CD27+CD95-. Using standard density gradient centrifugation, peripheral blood mononuclear cells were isolated from buffy coats. A FACSAria III was used to flow-sort naive CD8+ T cells into CXCR3-negative and CXCR3-positive populations. Total RNA was extracted from sorted cells with an RNeasy Mini Kit. General conclusions and limits of the study: TRB CDR3s from CXCR3-positive naive cells showed higher hydrophobicity (lower Kidera factor 4), lower energy, and higher strength and volume indices than CXCR3-negative naive cells. Because CXCR3 expression was partially decreased after cryopreservation, freshly isolated PBMCs were used for most assays. Comparably high repertoire diversity was found in both naive subsets, whereas much lower repertoire diversity was found in memory CD8+ T cells. Because surface CD5, which has been linked to self-reactivity in mice, was comparable between naive subsets, TCR interaction strength was also inferred from TRB CDR3 physicochemical properties. Within the same donor, TRBV-TRBJ usage looked similar between naive CXCR3-negative and CXCR3-positive cells, but memory cells had distinct patterns.

In the absence of a count, this clonotype is rated medium-sized (0.01 to 0.1%) from its frequency. Its target antigen remains unknown. Sequencing used a NextSeq 550. The Human TCR Profiling Kit (MiLaboratory) was used to prepare UMI-labeled 5' RACE TRB cDNA libraries. cDNA synthesis used the entire amount of extracted RNA, and PCR amplification then used the entire amount of cDNA produced. Libraries were prepared in parallel with an identical number of PCR cycles. On the study's bioinformatics: With a requirement of at least two reads per UMI, MIGEC and MiXCR extracted about 50,000 +/- 10,000 unique UMI-labeled TRB cDNA molecules per library. On average, about 40,000 +/- 10,000 functional in-frame TRB CDR3 nucleotide clonotypes lacking stop codons were found per library. After downsampling to 5000 UMI-labeled TRB molecules per sample, diversity metrics, including normalized Shannon-Wiener and Chao1, were computed in VDJtools. For the central five CDR3 residues, VDJtools calculated physicochemical properties weighted by clonotype size, namely interaction energy, strength, volume and Kidera factor 4. Reads reprocessed by TCRdb are summarized as one entry per CDR3 protein sequence, and DNA is absent. The V and J calls were not made by the authors but by TCRdb's processing. The sample table gives about 2,700 distinct CDR3 sequences. Jointly, the top ten make up roughly 2.2% of the sample.

The rearrangement joined TRBV29-1 to TRBJ2-3; TCRdb calls TRBD2, which cannot be checked without DNA. Specimen: naive CXCR3+ CD8+ T cells from blood. Read against the paper, the sample's cell subset or site label means: CD45RO-CCR7+CD27+CD95- naive CD8+ T cells expressing CXCR3 (TNR3+). This clonotype originated in a human donor in good health. Some clones in this sample may be carry-over from other donors' samples. CDR3 loop: CSAPDGTAENTDTQYF.